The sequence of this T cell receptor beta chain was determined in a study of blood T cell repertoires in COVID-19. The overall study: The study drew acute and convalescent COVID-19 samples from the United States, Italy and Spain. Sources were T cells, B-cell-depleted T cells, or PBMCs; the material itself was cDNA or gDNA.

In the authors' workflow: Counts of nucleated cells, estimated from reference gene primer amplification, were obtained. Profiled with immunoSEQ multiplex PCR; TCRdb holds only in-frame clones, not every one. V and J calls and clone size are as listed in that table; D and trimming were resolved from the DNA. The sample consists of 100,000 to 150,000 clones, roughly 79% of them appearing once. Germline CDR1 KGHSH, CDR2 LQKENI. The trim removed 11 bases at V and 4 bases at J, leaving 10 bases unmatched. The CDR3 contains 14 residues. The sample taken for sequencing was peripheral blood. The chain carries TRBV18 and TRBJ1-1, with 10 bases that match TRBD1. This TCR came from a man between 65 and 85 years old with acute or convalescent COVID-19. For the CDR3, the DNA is TGTGCCTCGGGGACAGGGGCTTGGGGCACTGAAGCTTTCTTT. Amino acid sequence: CASGTGAWGTEAFF.